These T cell receptor beta chains were read from a single sample in a study of blood T cell repertoires in COVID-19. Method: immunoSEQ multiplex PCR; TCRdb's copy keeps in-frame clones and lacks some. The sample carries 150,000 to 200,000 clones, around four fifths recorded once. The specimen was peripheral blood. Source of these receptors: a woman aged 80 or over with active or convalescent COVID-19. Both conserved end residues are part of each CDR3. Each record gives: CDR3 DNA, CDR3 protein, CDR3 length, V gene, J gene, clone size, D gene. The D gene is left open where the match is weak. A clone size is listed for some rows: how often the clone was seen (once, few, many), or a class if it is expanded.

TGTGCCAGCAGCTTAGCGCCCATCCTCAGGGACGAGCAGTACTTC	CASSLAPILRDEQYF	15	TRBV7-9	TRBJ2-7	few	.
TGCGCCAGCAGCGTCAGGACAGGGGGCAGCACAGATACGCAGTATTTT	CASSVRTGGSTDTQYF	16	TRBV5-1	TRBJ2-3	once	TRBD1
TGTGCCAGCAGCCAAGAAGGGACAGGGAGGGACACCATATATTTT	CASSQEGTGRDTIYF	15	TRBV3-1/TRBV3-2	TRBJ1-3	.	TRBD1
TGTGCCAGCAGGTCGTGGCAGGGGTCCGGCTACACCTTC	CASRSWQGSGYTF	13	TRBV5-6	TRBJ1-2	.	.
TGCGCCAGCAGCATCCTAGCGGGGGAGTTGAATGAGCAGTTCTTC	CASSILAGELNEQFF	15	TRBV5-1	TRBJ2-1	.	TRBD2
TGTGCCAGCAGCTTTGGTTTGGCGGGGGGCTCCCGGGAGACCCAGTACTTC	CASSFGLAGGSRETQYF	17	TRBV11-2	TRBJ2-5	.	TRBD2
TGTGCCACCAGTGATCCATACAGGGGTAGGAAGACCCAGTACTTC	CATSDPYRGRKTQYF	15	TRBV24-1	TRBJ2-5	.	TRBD1
TGTGCCAGCAGCCAAACCGGGACAGGGGATGGCGTGGCTTTCTTT	CASSQTGTGDGVAFF	15	TRBV3-1/TRBV3-2	TRBJ1-1	.	TRBD1
TGTGCCAGCACAGGCGGGGAGGAAAAACTGTTTTTT	CASTGGEEKLFF	12	TRBV2	TRBJ1-4	.	.
TGTGCCAGCAGTCCCCCGGAGACTGAAGCTTTCTTT	CASSPPETEAFF	12	TRBV28	TRBJ1-1	few	.
TGTGCCAGTAGTTCCTCGTTGTACCAAGAGACCCAGTACTTC	CASSSSLYQETQYF	14	TRBV19	TRBJ2-5	.	.
TGTGCCAGCTCACCGGGGCAAAATCAGCCCCAGCATTTT	CASSPGQNQPQHF	13	TRBV18	TRBJ1-5	.	.
TGTGCCAGCTCACCCGGGACAGGGGGAAACACTGAAGCTTTCTTT	CASSPGTGGNTEAFF	15	TRBV18	TRBJ1-1	.	TRBD1
TGTGCCAGCAGTACGGGACTCTACAATGAGCAGTTCTTC	CASSTGLYNEQFF	13	TRBV6-2/TRBV6-3	TRBJ2-1	.	.
TGCGCCAGCAGCCAAGTTGGGCTAGCGGGGGGTTGGGCCGGGGAGCTGTTTTTT	CASSQVGLAGGWAGELFF	18	TRBV4-1	TRBJ2-2	.	TRBD2
TGCGCCAGCAGCTTGGTATACAGAAAGTCAGCCTACGAGCAGTACTTC	CASSLVYRKSAYEQYF	16	TRBV5-1	TRBJ2-7	.	.
TGTGCCAGCAGCTTGTTCGGTACCAACACCATATATTTT	CASSLFGTNTIYF	13	TRBV5-4	TRBJ1-3	once	.
TGCAGCGTTGACTCGGGATCGGGGGGAAACACCATATATTTT	CSVDSGSGGNTIYF	14	TRBV29-1	TRBJ1-3	.	.
TGTGCCAGTAGTACTTTCGGGACAGGGGTCGGCCAGCCCCAGCATTTT	CASSTFGTGVGQPQHF	16	TRBV19	TRBJ1-5	.	TRBD1
TGTGCCAGCTCACCAAGGGGGGGAAGCTCCTACGAGCAGTACTTC	CASSPRGGSSYEQYF	15	TRBV18	TRBJ2-7	.	.
TGTGCCAGCAGCCCAGAGAACACTGAAGCTTTCTTT	CASSPENTEAFF	12	TRBV7-9	TRBJ1-1	.	.
TGTGCCAGCCAAGGGACAGGAGTAGAAAAACTGTTTTTT	CASQGTGVEKLFF	13	TRBV6-6	TRBJ1-4	.	TRBD1
TGTGCCAGCTCACCAGGGCAGGTCAAGACCGGGGAGCTGTTTTTT	CASSPGQVKTGELFF	15	TRBV18	TRBJ2-2	.	.
TGTGCCAGCAGCCAACGATCGGGGGCCAGGGGGTTGACCGGGGAGCTGTTTTTT	CASSQRSGARGLTGELFF	18	TRBV4-2	TRBJ2-2	.	.
TGCGCCAGCAGCTTGGGGGGACTAGCAACTAATGAAAAACTGTTTTTT	CASSLGGLATNEKLFF	16	TRBV5-1	TRBJ1-4	.	.
TGCGCCAGCAGTTTGACAGGGGGACCGCGAGATCACCGGAAGGGGCAGCAGTACTTC	CASSLTGGPRDHRKGQQYF	19	TRBV10-2	TRBJ2-7	.	TRBD1
TGTGCCAGCAGTGACCCTAGCGGGGGCCAAGCCTACGAGCAGTACTTC	CASSDPSGGQAYEQYF	16	TRBV28	TRBJ2-7	few	TRBD2
TGTGCCAGCAGAACCCAGGGTGTCACTGAAGCTTTCTTT	CASRTQGVTEAFF	13	TRBV7-2	TRBJ1-1	.	.
TGTGCCAGCAGCTCAAAGAGAGGGGGGGTGTCCTACAATGAGCAGTTCTTC	CASSSKRGGVSYNEQFF	17	TRBV9	TRBJ2-1	.	.
TGTGCTAGTGGTTTGGTACCCGGGAGCGGCTACACCTTC	CASGLVPGSGYTF	13	TRBV12-5	TRBJ1-2	.	.
TGCGCCAGCAGCCCAAGCGGGTATGCCTACAATGAGCAGTTCTTC	CASSPSGYAYNEQFF	15	TRBV5-1	TRBJ2-1	.	.
TGCAGCGTTAGTTACAGGGATCTAGAAGGGCCCCAGCATTTT	CSVSYRDLEGPQHF	14	TRBV29-1	TRBJ1-5	.	.
TGTGCCAGCAGTTACTCAATGGGGGCGGGGGAACTGTTTTTT	CASSYSMGAGELFF	14	TRBV6-5	TRBJ1-4	.	.
TGCGCCAGCAGCTTAACAGCGGGGGGGCCCAAAGAGACCCAGTACTTC	CASSLTAGGPKETQYF	16	TRBV5-1	TRBJ2-5	.	TRBD2
TGCAGTGCTAGAGATCTAGAGACCCAGTACTTC	CSARDLETQYF	11	TRBV20-1	TRBJ2-5	.	.
TGCGCCAGCAGCTTGTCCGGGGGTGCTTGGGACGAGCAGTACTTC	CASSLSGGAWDEQYF	15	TRBV5-1	TRBJ2-7	.	.
TGTGCCAGCAGCCCTGAACCGGGACTAGCGGCGAAGACCCAGTACTTC	CASSPEPGLAAKTQYF	16	TRBV5-5	TRBJ2-5	.	TRBD2
TGTGCCAGCAGTTACACGCTCTTACAGGGGGCTGGAGAAAAACTGTTTTTT	CASSYTLLQGAGEKLFF	17	TRBV6-2/TRBV6-3	TRBJ1-4	.	TRBD1
TGTGCCAGCAGCTTAGACCGGTCAGGGGTTTCGTCCTACGAGCAGTACTTC	CASSLDRSGVSSYEQYF	17	TRBV7-2	TRBJ2-7	.	.
TGCGCCAGCAGCGTATCTACAGGGAACACTGAAGCTTTCTTT	CASSVSTGNTEAFF	14	TRBV5-1	TRBJ1-1	.	.
TGTGCCAGCAGCTTAGCCCCCGCCGGGAGTGGTCAGCCCCAGCATTTT	CASSLAPAGSGQPQHF	16	TRBV7-2	TRBJ1-5	.	.
TGTGCCAGCAGCGCCAGTTTCGGGTGGAATGACGAGCAGTACTTC	CASSASFGWNDEQYF	15	TRBV9	TRBJ2-7	.	.
TGTGCCAGCAGCCCAAGACAGGGGCCGAACACCGGGGAGCTGTTTTTT	CASSPRQGPNTGELFF	16	TRBV5-4	TRBJ2-2	.	TRBD1
TGCAGCGAAGCGGCTAGCACAGATACGCAGTATTTT	CSEAASTDTQYF	12	TRBV29-1	TRBJ2-3	few	.
TGTGCCAGCAGTTCCCGGGACTTCTCCTACGAGCAGTACTTC	CASSSRDFSYEQYF	14	TRBV2	TRBJ2-7	.	.
TGTGCCATCAGCCCGCGGGTTTCCACCGGGGAGCTGTTTTTT	CAISPRVSTGELFF	14	TRBV10-3	TRBJ2-2	.	.
TGTGCCAGCAGGACAAATACAGGGCCCCAAGAGACCCAGTACTTC	CASRTNTGPQETQYF	15	TRBV5-4	TRBJ2-5	.	.
TGTGCCATCAGTGAGGCCGGGACAGGGTTTAACAGCTACACCTTC	CAISEAGTGFNSYTF	15	TRBV10-3	TRBJ1-2	few	TRBD1
TGCGCCAGCAGCCGGGACAGAGACTATGGCTACACCTTC	CASSRDRDYGYTF	13	TRBV5-1	TRBJ1-2	.	TRBD1
TGTGCCAGCCGGGACAGGCAGATCTACGAGCAGTACTTC	CASRDRQIYEQYF	13	TRBV2	TRBJ2-7	.	TRBD1